The text below deals with one T cell receptor (beta chain). Its antigen is not identified. This entry is derived from a study of blood T cells in healthy people across ages. Study-wide results and caveats: Strong correlation was found linking TCR beta diversity to naive T cell percentage. Expanded clonotype changes were possibly confounded by unknown donor CMV status.

Alongside a J-beta primer mix, a sample-barcoded 5' primer served in a second PCR lasting about 7 to 11 cycles. Each cDNA molecule was tagged by a template-switch adaptor with 12 random nucleotides. MiXCR, applied by TCRdb to the 5' RACE reads, yields one record per CDR3 protein. Among some 760,000 distinct CDR3 sequences, around 25% were seen once, and the ten largest hold 9.4%. J lost 7 bases, V lost 8 bases, and 6 bases had no gene match. CDR3 size: 14 residues. Per the germline V gene, CDR1 is PRHDT and CDR2 is FYEKMQ (reference sequence). The sample was also linked to a second study, of T cells of mothers and their children.

The source material was blood. This clonotype originated in a boy between 10 and 17 years old in good health. The V and J genes are TRBV13 and TRBJ2-2; 11 bases match TRBD1. CDR3 sequence reads: CASGQGALGGELFF. As DNA, the CDR3 is TGTGCCAGCGGACAGGGGGCCCTCGGCGGGGAGCTGTTTTTT.